The rows below give T cell receptor beta chains drawn from one sample of a study of shared clonotypes between healthy human individuals. This table comes from immunoSEQ multiplex PCR, and its TCRdb copy is limited to in-frame clones, with some not included. The sample lists 1,100,000 or so clones, 70% to 80% seen once, with 0.5% to 0.6% in the top ten. The sample taken for sequencing was memory CD4+ T cells from PBMCs. Receptors were obtained from a man younger than 35 in good health. Some clones in this sample may be carry-over from other donors' samples. The CDR3 runs from the conserved cysteine through the conserved F or W. Fields, in order: clone size, V gene, D gene, J gene, CDR3 protein, CDR3 DNA. D genes are given only for firm matches. Some rows mark clone size as missing; the rest say once, few, many or name a class of expanded clone.

size: -; V: TRBV2; D: -; J: TRBJ1-5; CDR3: CASSIQGNPYQPQHF; DNA: TGTGCCAGCAGTATACAGGGAAATCCCTATCAGCCCCAGCATTTT
size: -; V: TRBV18; D: -; J: TRBJ1-4; CDR3: CASSPSGRIEKLFF; DNA: TGTGCCAGCTCACCATCGGGACGGATTGAAAAACTGTTTTTT
size: -; V: TRBV7-2; D: -; J: TRBJ1-2; CDR3: CASSPPGQIYGYTF; DNA: TGTGCCAGCAGCCCTCCGGGACAAATCTATGGCTACACCTTC
size: -; V: TRBV10-3; D: -; J: TRBJ2-5; CDR3: CAISVRERETQYF; DNA: TGTGCCATCAGTGTACGGGAGAGGGAGACCCAGTACTTC
size: -; V: TRBV7-2; D: TRBD2; J: TRBJ2-3; CDR3: CASSLQSSGRGSDTQYF; DNA: TGTGCCAGCAGCCTACAGTCTAGCGGGAGAGGATCAGATACGCAGTATTTT
size: -; V: TRBV7-2; D: TRBD2; J: TRBJ2-1; CDR3: CASSPGLAANQGNEQFF; DNA: TGTGCCAGCAGCCCAGGACTAGCGGCCAATCAAGGCAATGAGCAGTTCTTC
size: -; V: TRBV2; D: TRBD2; J: TRBJ2-5; CDR3: CASMTSGETQYF; DNA: TGTGCCAGCATGACTAGCGGGGAGACCCAGTACTTC
size: once; V: TRBV19; D: TRBD1; J: TRBJ2-5; CDR3: CASSIGRTGGISETQYF; DNA: TGTGCCAGTAGTATAGGGAGGACAGGGGGAATATCGGAGACCCAGTACTTC
size: -; V: TRBV21-1; D: -; J: TRBJ1-5; CDR3: CASSKGTGRSNQPQHF; DNA: TGTGCCAGCAGCAAAGGGACAGGACGAAGCAATCAGCCCCAGCATTTT
size: -; V: TRBV5-6; D: TRBD1; J: TRBJ2-7; CDR3: CASSALQGATPGEQYF; DNA: TGTGCCAGCAGCGCCTTACAGGGGGCCACCCCTGGCGAGCAGTACTTC
size: few; V: TRBV6-1; D: TRBD1; J: TRBJ1-4; CDR3: CASSERRQGHEKLFF; DNA: TGTGCCAGCAGTGAAAGGAGACAGGGCCATGAAAAACTGTTTTTT
size: few; V: TRBV5-1; D: -; J: TRBJ2-5; CDR3: CASSLSGQETQYF; DNA: TGCGCCAGCAGCTTGTCGGGGCAAGAGACCCAGTACTTC
size: -; V: TRBV30; D: -; J: TRBJ2-6; CDR3: CASQGSGANVLTF; DNA: TGTGCCTCACAGGGTTCCGGGGCCAACGTCCTGACTTTC
size: -; V: TRBV30; D: TRBD1; J: TRBJ1-2; CDR3: CAWSYGEGANTF; DNA: TGTGCCTGGAGTTATGGGGAGGGGGCGAACACCTTC
size: few; V: TRBV4-1; D: TRBD2; J: TRBJ2-1; CDR3: CASSPRDSLAGVRNEQFF; DNA: TGCGCCAGCAGCCCTAGGGACAGCCTAGCGGGAGTTAGGAATGAGCAGTTCTTC
size: -; V: TRBV28; D: TRBD1; J: TRBJ1-2; CDR3: CASSIITAGGGGDGYTF; DNA: TGTGCCAGCAGTATCATTACCGCAGGGGGGGGCGGCGATGGCTACACCTTC
size: few; V: TRBV30; D: -; J: TRBJ1-5; CDR3: CAWSVRGGQPQHF; DNA: TGTGCCTGGAGTGTAAGGGGAGGCCAGCCCCAGCATTTT
size: -; V: TRBV19; D: -; J: TRBJ1-2; CDR3: CASSPWDTQRGYTF; DNA: TGTGCCAGTAGTCCCTGGGACACCCAAAGAGGCTACACCTTC